The clone carrying this T cell receptor beta chain has only a few counts. The antigen is not known. Using immunoSEQ multiplex PCR, the repertoire was profiled, and TCRdb retains in-frame clones only, with some absent. The data hold fewer than 75,000 clones, with approximately 88% observed a single time. Trimming took 3 bases from V and 5 from J, leaving 8 bases between them. Germline loops: CDR1 DFQATT, CDR2 SNEGSKA (reference sequence). The CDR3 is made up of 11 amino acids. These data come from a study of OX40 agonist ivuxolimab in advanced cancers. The study's findings and limits: Researchers report that CD8+ T cells had, on average, more expanded clones than CD4+.

The J gene is TRBJ2-7, the V gene TRBV20-1; D unresolved. The source material was CD4+ or CD8+ T cells sorted from blood, sampled in a trial of the OX40 agonist ivuxolimab. The sequence was collected from an adult with an advanced solid tumor such as melanoma, head and neck, liver or kidney cancer. The chain's CDR3 is CSASQSNEQYF. The CDR3 DNA reads TGCAGTGCTAGCCAGTCTAACGAGCAGTACTTC.